These 9 T cell receptor beta chains were all obtained from the same sample, sequenced in a study of blood T cell repertoires in COVID-19 (TCRdb year 2020). The method behind the library was the immunoSEQ multiplex PCR assay. This immuneACCESS table, as held by TCRdb, lists in-frame sequences with V and J called but not all clones. Of the missing ones, under half trace to an unresolved V gene in checked studies; the others have no known cause. In all, the sample holds fewer than 80,000 clones, and roughly nine tenths of those were seen once. In total, the top ten clones hold 9.1% of the sample. The specimen sequenced was peripheral blood. The origin of the receptors is a human donor in a cohort sampled during active COVID-19.

The chain uses TRBV7-9 and TRBJ1-4; perhaps TRBD1 as D (5 bases). V was cut by 5 bases and J by 8 bases, with 15 bases left in between. Germline lookup yields CDR1 SEHNR and CDR2 FQNEAQ (reference sequence). This CDR3 has 14 amino acids. The CDR3 sequence: CASSLGGLEEKLFF. In DNA form, the CDR3 reads TGTGCCAGCAGCCTGGGGGGGTTGGAGGAAAAACTGTTTTTT.

The rearrangement links TRBV12-5 to TRBJ2-7, with D perhaps matching TRBD2 (7 bases). Germline V gene data show CDR1 as LGHNT and CDR2 as FRNRAP. The CDR3 sequence is 14 residues long. Trimming shortened V by 5 bases and J by 4 bases, and 15 bases separated the two germline ends. CDR3 DNA sequence: TGTGCTAGTGGTAATTCGGGGGGCCTTTACGAGCAGTACTTC. Translating it yields CASGNSGGLYEQYF.

This chain connects TRBV7-9 to TRBJ1-5; 9 bases are shared with TRBD1. This CDR3 is built from 15 residues. V shed 5 bases and J 1 base; nucleotides not matched to a gene: 3. Germline CDR1 reads SEHNR; CDR2 reads FQNEAQ (reference sequence). CDR3 nucleotide sequence: TGTGCCAGCAGCGGTGGGACAGGGAGCAATCAGCCCCAGCATTTT. Protein: CASSGGTGSNQPQHF.

The chain combines TRBV7-2 with TRBJ1-5; the D is unclear. The V gene lost 5 bases and the J gene lost 3 bases, with 11 bases spanning the gap. There are 14 residues in the CDR3. Germline lookup yields CDR1 SGHTA and CDR2 FQGNSA. CDR3 loop: CASSPTVNNQPQHF. The CDR3 nucleotides are TGTGCCAGCAGCCCAACAGTGAACAATCAGCCCCAGCATTTT.

V gene TRBV6-2 or TRBV6-3 combines with J gene TRBJ2-2, with TRBD2 matching 9 bases. Germline CDR1 MNHEY, CDR2 SVGEGT. The CDR3 totals 15 residues. Trimming removed 4 bases from V and 6 bases from J; junction bases left unmatched: 6. In nucleotides, the CDR3 is TGTGCCAGCAGTTTTAGCGGGAGCGGGTCCGGGGAGCTGTTTTTT. This gives the protein CASSFSGSGSGELFF.

V gene TRBV4-1 combines with J gene TRBJ1-2; D remains unclear. The CDR3 is 15 residues long. Germline values: CDR1 MGHRA, CDR2 YSYEKL. V lost 2 bases and J 0 bases, leaving 10 bases between the germline ends. CDR3 DNA: TGCGCCAGCAGCCAACACGAACAGTCTAACTATGGCTACACCTTC. Encoded protein: CASSQHEQSNYGYTF.

The rearrangement links TRBV5-8 to TRBJ2-1; TRBD1 might be the D (6 bases). V lost 4 bases and J 0 bases, leaving 11 bases between the germline ends. CDR1 is SGHTS, CDR2 YDEGEE, per germline. The CDR3 is made up of 15 amino acids. The CDR3 DNA is TGTGCCAGCAGCCGTAGGGGGTCCTCCTACAATGAGCAGTTCTTC. It specifies CASSRRGSSYNEQFF.

This chain links TRBV11-2 with TRBJ2-7; D is perhaps TRBD1 (6 bases). V lost 4 bases and J lost 2, with 9 bases in between. CDR1 and CDR2 from the germline V gene are SGHAT and FQNNGV. CDR3 length equals 13 residues. The CDR3 reads CASSSGQPYEQYF. The CDR3 DNA follows: TGTGCCAGCAGCTCGGGACAACCCTACGAGCAGTACTTC.

Here the CDR3 DNA reads TGTGCCAGCAGCTCACAGAAGCGGTGGACTGAAGCTTTCTTT. Its translation: CASSSQKRWTEAFF. The chain recombines TRBV11-2 with TRBJ1-1; unclear D gene. The CDR3 is made up of 14 amino acids. V was clipped by 4 bases and J by 5 bases, with 14 bases between them. Germline V lookup: CDR1 SGHAT, CDR2 FQNNGV.